The 30 T cell receptor beta chains below all came from one sample that was sequenced in a study of T cells in tuberculosis. This table comes from immunoSEQ multiplex PCR, and its TCRdb copy is limited to in-frame clones, with some not included. This table has tens of thousands of clones, 86% appearing once. Regarding time point: new active TB diagnosis, blood taken before or within 7 days of starting treatment. The sample consisted of PBMCs, taken at tuberculosis diagnosis. These receptors were taken from an adult with tuberculosis.

The J gene is TRBJ1-1, the V gene TRBV5-1; 8 positions match TRBD1. With V trimmed by 4 bases and J by 1 base, 12 bases remained unmatched. In germline, CDR1 is SGHRS, CDR2 YFSETQ. The CDR3 runs to 17 residues. This chain's CDR3 is CASSEEQGVIPNTEAFF. CDR3 nucleotide sequence: TGCGCCAGCAGCGAGGAACAGGGGGTCATACCGAACACTGAAGCTTTCTTT.

The J gene is TRBJ2-1, the V gene TRBV7-2; TRBD2 aligns across 11 bases. With 3 bases clipped from V and 5 bases from J, the junction kept 3 bases outside the gene matches. CDR1 SGHTA and CDR2 FQGNSA come from the germline V gene. The CDR3 consists of 15 residues. CDR3 sequence: CASSFSGGGNNEQFF. DNA for the CDR3: TGTGCCAGCAGCTTTAGCGGGGGGGGCAACAATGAGCAGTTCTTC. Based on the CDR3 plus reference TRBV7-2 and TRBJ2-1, the full variable domain is GAGVSQSPSNKVTEKGKDVELRCDPISGHTALYWYRQSLGQGLEFLIYFQGNSAPDKSGLPSDRFSAERTGGSVSTLTIQRTQQEDSAVYLCASSFSGGGNNEQFFGPGTRLTVL.

This clone turned up a few times. The chain joins TRBV18 to TRBJ2-5, with D hard to call. Germline lookup yields CDR1 KGHSH and CDR2 LQKENI. This CDR3 is built from 13 residues. The germline V and J ends were trimmed by 3 bases and 1 base, with 6 bases remaining between them. The CDR3 is CASSPTRQETQYF. The CDR3 DNA is TGTGCCAGCTCACCCACTCGCCAAGAGACCCAGTACTTC. Full variable domain (rest looked up from reference TRBV18 and TRBJ2-5): NAGVMQNPRHLVRRRGQEARLRCSPMKGHSHVYWYRQLPEEGLKFMVYLQKENIIDESGMPKERFSAEFPKEGPSILRIQQVVRGDSAAYFCASSPTRQETQYFGPGTRLLVL.

This clone was observed a few times. V usage is TRBV5-4 and J usage is TRBJ2-3; D may be TRBD2 (5 bases). Trimming cost V 0 bases and J 6 bases, with 14 bases left between them. The CDR3 sequence is 15 residues long. The germline gives CDR1 SGHNT, CDR2 YYREEE (reference sequence). The chain's CDR3 is CASSLASASRDTQYF. The CDR3 bases are TGTGCCAGCAGCTTGGCCTCGGCTAGCAGGGATACGCAGTATTTT.

The rearrangement uses TRBV18 and TRBJ1-3; D possibly corresponds to TRBD1 (5 bases). Deletions cut 3 bases from V and 0 bases from J, with 12 bases between. The CDR3 is 16 amino acids. CDR1 KGHSH and CDR2 LQKENI come from the germline V gene. The CDR3 sequence: CASSPNTGFSGNTIYF. The CDR3 region has the DNA TGTGCCAGCTCACCTAACACAGGATTCTCTGGAAACACCATATATTTT.

CDR3 residues: CASSLLATGHGEQFF. DNA for the CDR3: TGTGCCAGCAGCCTCCTAGCGACGGGGCACGGTGAGCAGTTCTTC. The V gene is TRBV6-5, the J gene TRBJ2-1; perhaps TRBD2 as D (6 bases). The germline V gene has CDR1 MNHEY and CDR2 SVGAGI. The germline V and J ends were trimmed by 6 bases and 9 bases, with 21 bases remaining between them. The CDR3 contains 15 residues.

The gene calls are TRBV19 and TRBJ1-5; possible D gene TRBD1, 6 bases. This CDR3 has 16 amino acids. V shed 4 bases and J shed 5 bases, with 18 bases lying between them. Germline-derived CDR1 and CDR2 are LNHDA and SQIVND (reference sequence). CDR3 nucleotide sequence: TGTGCCAGTAGTACGAGGGACATTGGGGGCTATCAGCCCCAGCATTTT. It translates to CASSTRDIGGYQPQHF.

The chain couples TRBV18 to TRBJ2-2; 9 nucleotides line up with TRBD1. The CDR3 loop spans 15 amino acids. The J segment lost 6 bases and the V segment lost 3 bases, leaving 5 bases of the junction unmatched. The germline gives CDR1 KGHSH, CDR2 LQKENI. Here the CDR3 reads CASSPGQGRPGELFF. The CDR3 DNA follows: TGTGCCAGCTCACCGGGACAGGGACGGCCCGGGGAGCTGTTTTTT.

CDR3 sequence reads: CASTSPYEQYF. CDR3 DNA: TGTGCCAGCACCTCCCCCTACGAGCAGTACTTC. V and J are TRBV28 and TRBJ2-7; no firm D call. The length of the CDR3 is 11 residues. Deletions cut 7 bases from V and 2 bases from J, with 6 bases between. Germline CDR1 MDHEN, CDR2 SYDVKM.

V gene TRBV7-3 combines with J gene TRBJ2-7; possibly TRBD1 for D (5 bases). CDR1 SGHTA and CDR2 FQGTGA come from the germline V gene. This CDR3 is 14 amino acids long. V shed 5 bases and J shed 0 bases, with 11 bases lying between them. The CDR3 loop reads CASSPDSLSYEQYF. The CDR3 region has the DNA TGTGCCAGCAGCCCAGACAGCCTCTCCTACGAGCAGTACTTC.

The V and J genes are TRBV30 and TRBJ2-5; 12 bases agree with TRBD2. Germline V lookup: CDR1 GTSNPN, CDR2 SVGIG (reference sequence). V trimming: 0 bases; J trimming: 5 bases; junction bases outside the gene matches: 7. The CDR3 has 16 amino acids. The CDR3 region is CAWSVRLAGGRETQYF. The CDR3 nucleotides read TGTGCCTGGAGTGTACGGCTAGCGGGGGGGCGGGAGACCCAGTACTTC. Based on the CDR3 plus reference TRBV30 and TRBJ2-5, the full variable domain is SQTIHQWPATLVQPVGSPLSLECTVEGTSNPNLYWYRQAAGRGLQLLFYSVGIGQISSEVPQNLSASRPQDRQFILSSKKLLLSDSGFYLCAWSVRLAGGRETQYFGPGTRLLVL.

J is TRBJ1-2 and V is TRBV7-9; a possible D gene is TRBD1 (5 bases). The CDR3 has 13 amino acids. V was cut by 4 bases and J by 4 bases, with 10 bases left in between. Germline-derived CDR1 and CDR2 are SEHNR and FQNEAQ (reference sequence). In DNA form, the CDR3 reads TGTGCCAGCAGCTCACAGGATACCTATGGCTACACCTTC. It encodes CASSSQDTYGYTF.

J is TRBJ2-3 and V is TRBV10-3; possible D gene TRBD1, 6 bases. V shed 4 bases and J shed 4 bases, with 15 bases lying between them. CDR1 and CDR2 from the germline V gene are ENHRY and SYGVKD. This CDR3 region has 15 residues. Written as DNA, the CDR3 is TGTGCCATCAGTGTAGGGGGAGTTGAGTCAGATACGCAGTATTTT. Encoded protein: CAISVGGVESDTQYF.

The chain uses TRBV28 and TRBJ2-3, with 10 nucleotides matching TRBD2. CDR1 is MDHEN and CDR2 is SYDVKM in the germline V gene. The CDR3 covers 14 residues. The trim removed 6 bases at V and 7 bases at J, leaving 7 bases unmatched. The CDR3 region is CASSPSGGAYTQYF. CDR3 nucleotides: TGTGCCAGCAGCCCAAGCGGGGGGGCATATACGCAGTATTTT. Using reference TRBV28 and TRBJ2-3 for the parts outside the CDR3, the full variable domain is DVKVTQSSRYLVKRTGEKVFLECVQDMDHENMFWYRQDPGLGLRLIYFSYDVKMKEKGDIPEGYSVSREKKERFSLILESASTNQTSMYLCASSPSGGAYTQYFGPGTRLTVL.

The rearrangement joins TRBV5-5 to TRBJ2-1, with TRBD2 as a possible D gene (5 bases). Germline V CDR1 and CDR2: SGHKS, YYEKEE (reference sequence). The CDR3 is 13 amino acids. V gave up 1 base and J gave up 5 bases, with 7 bases separating them. The CDR3 nucleotides read TGTGCCAGCAGCTTGACTAGAAACAATGAGCAGTTCTTC. Translating gives CASSLTRNNEQFF. Filled out from reference TRBV5-5 and TRBJ2-1, the complete variable domain reads DAGVTQSPTHLIKTRGQQVTLRCSPISGHKSVSWYQQVLGQGPQFIFQYYEKEERGRGNFPDRFSARQFPNYSSELNVNALLLGDSALYLCASSLTRNNEQFFGPGTRLTVL.

The DNA for the CDR3 is TGTGCCAGCAGTTTTCTTGGGACTAGCGGCCAAGAGACCCAGTACTTC. This encodes CASSFLGTSGQETQYF. J is TRBJ2-5 and V is TRBV27; 11 positions match TRBD2. Germline trimming cut 3 bases from V and 1 base from J; bases unmatched to any gene: 4. The CDR3 extends over 16 amino acids. The germline V gene encodes CDR1 MNHEY and CDR2 SMNVEV (reference sequence).

The genes are TRBV30 and TRBJ1-3; D gene ambiguous. CDR3 length: 15 residues. Germline loops: CDR1 GTSNPN, CDR2 SVGIG (reference sequence). Deletions cut 3 bases from V and 0 bases from J, with 12 bases between. The CDR3, as DNA: TGTGCCTGGAGAAACGCGCCTGACTCTGGAAACACCATATATTTT. As protein: CAWRNAPDSGNTIYF.

The gene calls are TRBV5-8 and TRBJ1-5, with TRBD1 identical over 11 bases. Germline trimming cut 0 bases from V and 6 bases from J; bases unmatched to any gene: 2. This CDR3 has 15 amino acids. CDR1 is SGHTS, CDR2 YDEGEE, per germline. CDR3 amino acids: CASSLAGTGGQPQHF. The CDR3 nucleotides are TGTGCCAGCAGCTTGGCCGGGACAGGGGGTCAGCCCCAGCATTTT.

This chain connects TRBV27 to TRBJ2-3; TRBD2 agrees at 15 bases. This CDR3 region has 16 residues. The germline CDR1 and CDR2 sequences are MNHEY and SMNVEV (reference sequence). The V gene end was trimmed by 4 bases and the J gene end by 11 bases; junction bases not matched to a gene: 10. CDR3 loop: CASSYTGLAGGRVQYF. The CDR3 coding sequence is TGTGCCAGCAGTTACACTGGACTAGCGGGGGGGCGGGTGCAGTATTTT.

This chain joins TRBV9 and TRBJ2-2, with 8 bases matching TRBD1. With V trimmed by 3 bases and J by 4 bases, 14 bases remained unmatched. The CDR3 sequence is 18 residues long. CDR1 is SGDLS, CDR2 YYNGEE, per germline. In nucleotides, the CDR3 is TGTGCCAGCAGCGCGTATCCGGGACAGGCAGTGGGCACCGGGGAGCTGTTTTTT. Protein: CASSAYPGQAVGTGELFF. Drawing the rest from reference TRBV9 and TRBJ2-2, the complete variable domain is DSGVTQTPKHLITATGQRVTLRCSPRSGDLSVYWYQQSLDQGLQFLIQYYNGEERAKGNILERFSAQQFPDLHSELNLSSLELGDSALYFCASSAYPGQAVGTGELFFGEGSRLTVL.

The chain employs TRBV2 and TRBJ2-4; possible D gene TRBD2, 5 bases. Germline assignment: CDR1 SNHLY and CDR2 FYNNEI. The CDR3 sequence is 15 residues long. V dropped 2 bases and J dropped 0 bases, with 8 bases sitting between them. The CDR3, as DNA: TGTGCCAGCAGTGAACACAGCGGAGCCAAAAACATTCAGTACTTC. Its translation: CASSEHSGAKNIQYF.

The CDR3 DNA is TGTGCCAGTAATGACAGGGTAGCTAACTATGGCTACACCTTC. This encodes CASNDRVANYGYTF. This chain links TRBV19 with TRBJ1-2; 7 nucleotides match TRBD1. The CDR3 spans 14 residues. Per the germline V gene, CDR1 is LNHDA and CDR2 is SQIVND (reference sequence). The V and J ends lost 7 bases and 0 bases, in that order; junction bases with no gene match: 5.

The chain uses TRBV5-4 and TRBJ1-2; D call uncertain. CDR1 and CDR2 (germline): SGHNT, YYREEE (reference sequence). This CDR3 has 14 residues. Deletions cut 3 bases from V and 2 bases from J, with 11 bases between. In DNA form, the CDR3 reads TGTGCCAGCAGCTGGATACAGAGCAACTATGGCTACACCTTC. Translation: CASSWIQSNYGYTF.

The chain recombines TRBV30 with TRBJ2-1; no firm D call. This CDR3 has 12 amino acids. The V end was cut by 1 base, the J end by 5 bases, with 6 bases between. In germline, CDR1 is GTSNPN, CDR2 SVGIG (reference sequence). CDR3 coding DNA: TGTGCCTGGAGTGGGGCTGACAATGAGCAGTTCTTC. This translates into CAWSGADNEQFF.

V gene TRBV2 combines with J gene TRBJ1-1, with D unclear. Deletions cut 6 bases from V and 5 bases from J, with 16 bases between. Germline-derived CDR1 and CDR2 are SNHLY and FYNNEI. CDR3 size: 14 residues. DNA of the CDR3: TGTGCCAGCAGCAAACCCACCTCGGGGACTGAAGCTTTCTTT. Residues: CASSKPTSGTEAFF.

The chain couples TRBV9 to TRBJ2-2, with 10 bases lining up with TRBD2. The V gene end was trimmed by 4 bases and the J gene end by 3 bases; junction bases not matched to a gene: 6. Per the germline V gene, CDR1 is SGDLS and CDR2 is YYNGEE. The CDR3 extends over 16 amino acids. CDR3 in amino acids: CASSFSGRKYTGELFF. The CDR3 nucleotides are TGTGCCAGCAGCTTTAGCGGGAGGAAGTACACCGGGGAGCTGTTTTTT.

The chain employs TRBV7-6 and TRBJ1-3; tentative D call: TRBD1 (6 bases). The V gene's germline CDR1 is SGHVS and CDR2 FNYEAQ. The length of the CDR3 is 15 residues. V lost 5 bases and J lost 2, with 13 bases in between. CDR3 amino acids: CASSPGTSAGNTIYF. CDR3 DNA: TGTGCCAGCAGCCCCGGGACATCCGCTGGAAACACCATATATTTT.

The chain recombines TRBV19 with TRBJ2-2, with 10 nucleotides matching TRBD1. The ends lost 6 bases at V and 3 bases at J; junction bases unmatched: 7. Looked up from germline, CDR1 is LNHDA and CDR2 is SQIVND (reference sequence). This CDR3 spans 16 amino acids. The chain's CDR3 is CASRKLGTGDTGELFF. The DNA of the CDR3 is TGTGCCAGTAGAAAACTCGGGACAGGGGACACCGGGGAGCTGTTTTTT.

The genes are TRBV5-1 and TRBJ2-3, with 13 nucleotides matching TRBD2. Per the germline V gene, CDR1 is SGHRS and CDR2 is YFSETQ. This CDR3 is 16 amino acids long. The V gene end was trimmed by 3 bases and the J gene end by 0 bases; junction bases not matched to a gene: 1. CDR3 nucleotide sequence: TGCGCCAGCAGCTCGGGACTAGCGGGAAGCACAGATACGCAGTATTTT. Protein sequence: CASSSGLAGSTDTQYF.

The J gene is TRBJ1-2, the V gene TRBV25-1, with no clear D. Trimming removed 5 bases at V and 5 bases at J, with 12 bases between. The germline gives CDR1 MGHDK, CDR2 SYGVNS. CDR3 length equals 13 residues. The CDR3 protein is CASSRAGLYGYTF. For the CDR3, the DNA is TGTGCCAGCAGTAGGGCCGGACTTTATGGCTACACCTTC.